This T cell receptor beta chain was captured in a study of PD-1 blockade in classical Hodgkin lymphoma. Every patient was affected by relapse after autologous stem cell transplantation, while exposure to brentuximab vedotin was not uniform. Patients reached a best response of complete response, partial response or progressive disease. Sequencing was performed with immunoSEQ multiplex PCR; in TCRdb, only in-frame clones are kept and a portion is missing. Found here are approximately 15,000 clones, approximately 80% of them singletons; the top ten hold approximately 25%. This clone was seen only once. This receptor was taken from a human donor with classical Hodgkin lymphoma. The sequences come from peripheral blood mononuclear cells (PBMCs), collected at baseline.

The DNA of the CDR3 is TGTGCCAGCAGCTTCCCGTCTTCAGGGGGCATGAACACTGAAGCTTTCTTT. Amino acid sequence: CASSFPSSGGMNTEAFF. This chain links TRBV11-1 with TRBJ1-1; 8 bases fit TRBD1. The CDR3 consists of 17 residues. The junction had 9 bases not matched to a gene; V was cut back by 3 bases and J by 0 bases. Germline values: CDR1 SGHAT, CDR2 FQDESV (reference sequence). Combining the CDR3 with reference TRBV11-1 and TRBJ1-1 gives the whole variable domain EAEVAQSPRYKITEKSQAVAFWCDPISGHATLYWYRQILGQGPELLVQFQDESVVDDSQLPKDRFSAERLKGVDSTLKIQPAELGDSAMYLCASSFPSSGGMNTEAFFGQGTRLTVV.